What follows is one T cell receptor (beta chain) and its context. Antigen: not known. The data stem from a study of beta chain features in type 1 diabetes. Study results and limitations: Shortening that was moderate but significant affected the TCRB CDR3s of Type 1 diabetes patients in all four CD4+ subsets.

Germline loops: CDR1 KGHSH, CDR2 LQKENI. V lost 5 bases, J lost 0 bases, and 12 bases lay in between. The CDR3 is 15 amino acids. Sorted populations were all over 98% pure. What was sequenced were expressed TCRB transcripts, since all of the isolated RNA had been reverse transcribed. Assay used: immunoSEQ multiplex PCR; TCRdb lists only in-frame clones, some missing. In the table there are 150,000 to 200,000 clones, 8.5% to 10% of which are singletons. The chain is built from TRBV18 and TRBJ2-3; TRBD2 is a possible D gene (6 bases). The clonotype comes from a woman aged 25 to 39 with type 1 diabetes. Sequencing used central memory CD4+ T cells from blood. CDR3 bases: TGTGCCAGCTCAGAACCGGGACTTAGCACAGATACGCAGTATTTT. It codes for CASSEPGLSTDTQYF.